This TCR beta chain was sequenced for a study of T cells after yellow fever vaccination. The CDR3 runs 15 residues. Trimming shortened V by 6 bases and J by 5 bases, and 19 bases separated the two germline ends. The germline V gene encodes CDR1 MNHEY and CDR2 SMNVEV (reference sequence). Template switching by 5'RACE produced TCR cDNA, adding a universal primer site and UMIs. TCRdb re-derived calls from the 5' RACE reads in MiXCR, one entry per CDR3 protein. The profile covers around 530,000 distinct CDR3 sequences, with roughly 17% appearing a single time and roughly a sixth taken by the ten largest. This clonotype was seen a single time.

This TCR was sampled from a man between 18 and 29 years old who received the YFV17D yellow fever vaccine. Sequencing used PBMCs, obtained 5 to 6 days after the first yellow fever vaccination. The V gene is TRBV27, the J gene TRBJ2-5, with D perhaps TRBD2 (6 bases). As DNA, the CDR3 is TGTGCCAGCAGCGGCGGGCGGGGTGTGGGGGAGACCCAGTACTTC. It specifies CASSGGRGVGETQYF.